This T cell receptor (beta chain) was sequenced in a study of regulatory T cells in long-lasting Graves disease. Findings and limits, study-wide: Persistent cases of Graves' showed reduced TCR diversity relative to newly diagnosed patients. There was favoring of TRBV28, TRBJ1-2 and TRBJ2-5 in persistent disease. Accuracy may have suffered from the small sample size.

Losses at the gene ends were 6 bases for V and 6 bases for J; bases not matched to a gene: 14. The CDR3 length is 17 residues. Per the germline V gene, CDR1 is SGHRS and CDR2 is YFSETQ. Points on this clonotype: What it binds is not known.

Time point reported: newly diagnosed GD, antithyroid drugs for less than 3 months. Extracted PBMC RNA gave rise to the TCR library. HTBI primers from iRepertoire and Arm-PCR of CDR3 regions yielded the TCR beta libraries. TCRdb analysed the multiplex PCR reads with MiXCR anew, one entry per CDR3 protein. The sample shows approximately 350,000 distinct CDR3 sequences, about 17% of them seen only once. The same specimen was also included in a second study, on T cells in Graves' hyperthyroidism and ophthalmopathy. That source notes: Not enrolled were patients with uncontrolled infection, other autoimmune disease, pregnancy or lactation.

This sequence joins TRBV5-1 and TRBJ2-6; 8 bases are shared with TRBD2. The clonotype was recovered from a woman aged 18-29 years with Graves disease. The sequencing used peripheral blood mononuclear cells (PBMCs), collected at new diagnosis, from a patient treated with antithyroid drugs. CDR3 sequence (DNA): TGCGCCAGCAACTCCGGGGGGGGGGCACTCGAGGCCAACGTCCTGACTTTC. It yields the protein CASNSGGGALEANVLTF. Filled out from reference TRBV5-1 and TRBJ2-6, the complete variable domain reads KAGVTQTPRYLIKTRGQQVTLSCSPISGHRSVSWYQQTPGQGLQFLFEYFSETQRNKGNFPGRFSGRQFSNSRSEMNVSTLELGDSALYLCASNSGGGALEANVLTFGAGSRLTVL.